The sequence of this T cell receptor (beta chain) was determined in a study of cytomegalovirus exposure and HLA in healthy donors. With 60 Vbeta and 13 Jbeta primers, the PCR was carried out. Produced via immunoSEQ multiplex PCR; TCRdb's table is partial and in-frame only. The sample records 120,000 to 150,000 clones, roughly a tenth being singletons. For this clone: Antigen: not known.

The germline V gene encodes CDR1 SGHNT and CDR2 YYREEE (reference sequence). V was pared by 5 bases and J by 9 bases, with 11 bases of the junction left unmatched. There are 15 residues in the CDR3. Notes on the study in general: Available immune exposure information covered CMV serostatus only. Follow-up analysis later connected one missense variant in DCLRE1C with trimming of TCR beta V- and J-genes. In a later analysis, HLA-C alleles had the fewest associated TCRs, DRB1 alleles the most.

The sequenced sample consisted of PBMCs. This sequence was found in a male donor in good health and CMV-seronegative. The V call is TRBV5-4, the J call TRBJ2-1; TRBD1 matches 10 bases. CDR3 sequence (DNA): TGTGCCAGCAGGCGACGGGACAGGGGTATTGGTGAGCAGTTCTTC. Translating it yields CASRRRDRGIGEQFF.